This T cell receptor (beta chain) comes out of a study of T cell responses to AZD1222 COVID-19 vaccine. Study findings and constraints: Two doses of AZD1222 preceded a rise in Spike-specific TCR breadth and depth. The CD4 TCRs associated with vaccination extended across spike and predominated at 160-218 and 743-854.

Trimming took off 4 bases at V and 2 bases at J, with 12 bases between the two ends. Germline CDR1 is SGHRS and CDR2 is YFSETQ. The length of the CDR3 is 15 residues. Assay used: immunoSEQ multiplex PCR; TCRdb lists only in-frame clones, some missing. The sample shows roughly 150,000 clones, 80% to 90% of them seen only once. About this clone: No antigen is known for it.

This TCR was recovered from an adult in good health. Sequencing used peripheral blood, obtained on day 0 of AZD1222 vaccination. The chain employs TRBV5-1 and TRBJ2-2; TRBD2 might be the D (6 bases). CDR3 sequence (DNA): TGCGCCAGCAGCCATGGAGGGACTAACACCGGGGAGCTGTTTTTT. It yields the protein CASSHGGTNTGELFF.